This T cell receptor beta chain was retrieved from a study of CD8 T cells in ankylosing spondylitis. General study results and limits: Reported data indicate significant enrichment of disease-linked clones within matched ankylosing spondylitis synovial fluid.

Of note for this clonotype: What it binds is unknown.

TCRdb passed the 5' RACE reads through MiXCR, listing each CDR3 protein once. The table lists roughly 150,000 distinct CDR3 sequences, 8.5% to 10% of them singletons. The V gene's germline CDR1 is LNHNV and CDR2 YYDKDF (reference sequence). Trimming stripped 0 bases from V and 3 bases from J, with 11 bases between. The CDR3 is 15 residues long. Sequenced: blood, either unsorted or a sorted T cell fraction (not recorded which). This sequence originates from a female donor with ankylosing spondylitis or in good health (not recorded which). The V and J genes are TRBV15 and TRBJ1-1, with a weak D call TRBD1 (6 bases). The CDR3 DNA is TGTGCCACCAGCAGAGATCCAGGGGTATACACTGAAGCTTTCTTT. Its protein product is CATSRDPGVYTEAFF.